Each of the 17 T cell receptor beta chains below was sequenced from the same sample in a study of T cell clonotyping in hematopoietic cell transplantation. Some clones are missing from TCRdb's copy, which holds only in-frame ones; the method was immunoSEQ multiplex PCR. Of 5,500 to 7,000 clones listed, roughly nine tenths are singletons. Specimen: peripheral blood mononuclear cells, collected 180 days after allogeneic stem cell transplant. These receptors were taken from a female patient aged 50-59 years who had an allogeneic stem cell transplant from an unrelated donor, so the T cells may come from the graft donor. Some clones in this sample may be carry-over from other donors' samples.

This chain links TRBV7-2 with TRBJ2-1; D is possibly TRBD2 (6 bases). V was trimmed by 7 bases and J by 6 bases, leaving 19 bases between them. The CDR3 extends over 15 amino acids. The V gene's germline CDR1 is SGHTA and CDR2 FQGNSA. CDR3 loop: CASIPIGGRINEQFF. CDR3 bases: TGTGCCAGCATCCCCATCGGGGGTCGGATCAATGAGCAGTTCTTC.

V usage is TRBV11-1 and J usage is TRBJ1-1; 9 bases are a match to TRBD1. Germline trimming cut 4 bases from V and 1 base from J; bases unmatched to any gene: 4. This CDR3 is 15 amino acids long. From germline, CDR1 is SGHAT and CDR2 FQDESV (reference sequence). The CDR3 bases are TGTGCCAGCAGCTGGGGACAGGGCACGAACACTGAAGCTTTCTTT. It yields the protein CASSWGQGTNTEAFF.

V gene TRBV7-9 combines with J gene TRBJ2-7; D may be TRBD1 (5 bases). The germline V gene has CDR1 SEHNR and CDR2 FQNEAQ (reference sequence). V gave up 3 bases and J gave up 7 bases, with 13 bases separating them. The CDR3 is 13 amino acids. In DNA, the CDR3 is TGTGCCAGCAGCTTTAGTTCGCCAGGGGAGCAGTACTTC. Protein product: CASSFSSPGEQYF. The whole variable domain, filled in from reference TRBV7-9 and TRBJ2-7, reads DTGVSQNPRHKITKRGQNVTFRCDPISEHNRLYWYRQTLGQGPEFLTYFQNEAQLEKSRLLSDRFSAERPKGSFSTLEIQRTEQGDSAMYLCASSFSSPGEQYFGPGTRLTVT.

V gene TRBV6-1 combines with J gene TRBJ2-2, with 9 bases identical to TRBD1. This CDR3 region has 14 residues. CDR1 and CDR2 (germline): MNHNS, SASEGT. Unmatched junction bases numbered 4, after V lost 8 bases and J lost 3 bases. The CDR3 reads CASCRQGDTGELFF. CDR3 in DNA: TGTGCCAGCTGCAGACAGGGGGACACCGGGGAGCTGTTTTTT.

The chain has TRBV5-4 and TRBJ2-2; 9 bases map to TRBD2. The CDR3 extends over 17 amino acids. The J segment lost 1 base and the V segment lost 0 bases, leaving 4 bases of the junction unmatched. Per the germline V gene, CDR1 is SGHNT and CDR2 is YYREEE (reference sequence). CDR3 protein: CASSLGLAGQNTGELFF. CDR3 coding DNA: TGTGCCAGCAGCTTGGGGCTAGCGGGACAGAACACCGGGGAGCTGTTTTTT.

The genes are TRBV7-3 and TRBJ2-1; D ambiguous. The V gene lost 7 bases and the J gene lost 9 bases, with 19 bases spanning the gap. CDR3 length: 14 residues. The germline CDR1 and CDR2 sequences are SGHTA and FQGTGA. CDR3: CASTKGVDRSEQFF. The CDR3, as DNA: TGTGCCAGCACCAAAGGCGTAGATCGCAGTGAGCAGTTCTTC.

The J gene is TRBJ2-5, the V gene TRBV7-2; 9 bases line up with TRBD1. The J call is in doubt because the DNA end fits TRBJ2-7 better. Germline V gene lookup returns CDR1 SGHTA and CDR2 FQGNSA. CDR3 length: 14 amino acids. The CDR3 nucleotides read TGTGCCAGCACCGTAGGACAGGGGCCCCACGAGCAGTACTTC. The encoded protein is CASTVGQGPHEQYF.

The chain is built from TRBV5-6 and TRBJ1-2; 8 positions match TRBD1. V dropped 5 bases and J dropped 3; count of bases not matched to a gene: 9. Germline CDR1 SGHDT, CDR2 YYEEEE. This CDR3 spans 15 amino acids. The DNA for the CDR3 is TGTGCCAGCAGGGACAGACAGGGGTACGACTATGGCTACACCTTC. This encodes CASRDRQGYDYGYTF. Drawing the rest from reference TRBV5-6 and TRBJ1-2, the complete variable domain is DAGVTQSPTHLIKTRGQQVTLRCSPKSGHDTVSWYQQALGQGPQFIFQYYEEEERQRGNFPDRFSGHQFPNYSSELNVNALLLGDSALYLCASRDRQGYDYGYTFGSGTRLTVV.

This chain links TRBV30 with TRBJ2-7; the match to TRBD2 covers 9 bases. This CDR3 comprises 11 residues. CDR1 and CDR2 (germline): GTSNPN, SVGIG (reference sequence). With 5 bases clipped from V and 6 bases from J, the junction kept 2 bases outside the gene matches. The CDR3 sequence: CAWAGGLEQYF. The CDR3 DNA sequence: TGTGCCTGGGCGGGGGGGCTCGAGCAGTACTTC.

This clone came up a few times. Here the CDR3 reads CASSTKTGKYQETQYF. The CDR3 DNA follows: TGTGCCAGCAGCACAAAGACAGGGAAGTACCAAGAGACCCAGTACTTC. V is TRBV9 and J is TRBJ2-5, with 7 bases fitting TRBD1. The CDR3 covers 16 residues. After removal of 4 bases from V and 0 bases from J, the junction contained 9 bases not matched to a gene. Germline V CDR1 and CDR2: SGDLS, YYNGEE.

The rearrangement links TRBV6-5 to TRBJ1-4, with a tentative D call TRBD1 (6 bases). Trimming took 2 bases from V and 3 from J, leaving 10 bases between them. The CDR3 covers 15 residues. The germline gives CDR1 MNHEY, CDR2 SVGAGI. This CDR3 is CASSYGQSSNEKLFF. CDR3 coding DNA: TGTGCCAGCAGTTACGGACAGTCATCTAATGAAAAACTGTTTTTT.

The rearrangement uses TRBV5-1 and TRBJ2-6, with 9 nucleotides matching TRBD1. V lost 5 bases, J lost 2 bases, and 8 bases stayed unmatched. The length of the CDR3 is 17 residues. Germline V lookup: CDR1 SGHRS, CDR2 YFSETQ. This chain's CDR3 is CASRQGASVAGANVLTF. The CDR3 DNA reads as TGCGCCAGCAGACAGGGGGCTTCTGTTGCTGGGGCCAACGTCCTGACTTTC.

The chain recombines TRBV28 with TRBJ2-7, with 12 positions matching TRBD2. J lost 0 bases, V lost 1 base, and 10 bases had no gene match. CDR1 and CDR2 (germline): MDHEN, SYDVKM. The CDR3 sequence is 19 residues long. The CDR3 DNA reads TGTGCCAGCAGTTTATCCGGACTAGCGGGGCCTTCTAGCTCCTACGAGCAGTACTTC. It translates to CASSLSGLAGPSSSYEQYF.

The rearrangement uses TRBV9 and TRBJ2-6; D possibly uses TRBD1 or TRBD2 (5 bases each). V was clipped by 7 bases and J by 2 bases, with 16 bases between them. The CDR3 runs 16 residues. CDR1 and CDR2 from the germline V gene are SGDLS and YYNGEE. Written as DNA, the CDR3 is TGTGCCAGCCACAAGGGGAGTATTGCTGGGGCCAACGTCCTGACTTTC. This sequence encodes CASHKGSIAGANVLTF.

This clone was seen only once. The chain is built from TRBV11-2 and TRBJ1-2; tentative D call: TRBD1 (5 bases). CDR1 and CDR2 (germline): SGHAT, FQNNGV. CDR3 length: 15 amino acids. Trimming pared 5 bases from V and 3 bases from J, leaving 16 bases between. CDR3 DNA: TGTGCCAGCAGCCATACAGGAGACGTTTACTATGGCTACACCTTC. This gives the protein CASSHTGDVYYGYTF.

The chain recombines TRBV19 with TRBJ2-5; either TRBD1 or TRBD2 may fit D (5 bases each). CDR3 length equals 13 residues. With 5 bases removed from V and 5 bases from J, the gap between germline ends came to 12 bases. Germline values: CDR1 LNHDA, CDR2 SQIVND (reference sequence). CDR3 coding DNA: TGTGCCAGTAGTCGGGACGTCGGGGAGACCCAGTACTTC. Encoded protein: CASSRDVGETQYF.

The chain carries TRBV25-1 and TRBJ1-1; no reliable D call. The ends were cut back, 5 bases at V and 3 bases at J, with 16 bases in the middle. Germline V lookup: CDR1 MGHDK, CDR2 SYGVNS. The CDR3 is made up of 15 amino acids. CDR3 in amino acids: CASSRSLGRHTEAFF. The CDR3 nucleotides read TGTGCCAGCAGTAGATCACTTGGTCGGCACACTGAAGCTTTCTTT.